This TCR beta chain was sequenced for a study of siplizumab effects on memory and regulatory T cells. Study-wide findings and caveats: The alloresponse seemed to draw substantially on naive T cells, which appeared more diverse than memory cells. Memory cells that were CD4+ and unstimulated gave rise to alloreactive sequences, which siplizumab significantly reduced.

Only in-frame clones appear in the TCRdb table, and some are missing; sequencing was by immunoSEQ multiplex PCR. Found here are just over 60,000 clones, 70% to 85% of them singletons; the top ten hold 0.4% to 0.45%. About this clone itself: Its antigen is undetermined.

Using a few donor pairs, the authors sequenced unstimulated naive, memory, effector memory and TEMRA subsets. Germline CDR1 reads SGHRS; CDR2 reads YFSETQ. The CDR3 is made up of 17 amino acids. J gave up 5 bases and V 3 bases, and 15 bases lay outside the gene matches. This chain connects TRBV5-1 to TRBJ2-3; 7 bases agree with TRBD1. Sample: memory CD4+ T cells sorted from blood. This sequence originates from a human donor in good health. The CDR3 sequence is CASSSRPQGNQGDTQYF. Here the CDR3 DNA reads TGCGCCAGCAGCTCCCGGCCACAGGGGAACCAGGGAGATACGCAGTATTTT.